The clone carrying this TCR beta chain was counted a single time. Antigen: not known. Deep level was the assay's run setting. TCRdb's table, derived via immunoSEQ multiplex PCR, lists solely in-frame clones and lacks some. Of about 800,000 clones listed, around 96% are singletons. Positive CCR7 selection of CD45RO-negative cells yielded the naive CD8 cells, and terminally differentiated effector memory CD45RA+ cells were excluded. These data originate in a study of shared clonotypes between healthy human individuals. Points from the study as a whole: Having only a few donors restricted how much genetic and exposure-history diversity was captured.

Germline V gives CDR1 MNHNS, CDR2 SASEGT. The CDR3 runs to 15 residues. Trimming cost V 1 base and J 4 bases, with 11 bases left between them. Sequenced sample: naive CD8+ T cells sorted from blood. This chain uses TRBV6-1 with TRBJ1-5; possible D gene TRBD1, 6 bases. This sequence was found in a man aged 25 to 40 in good health. This CDR3 is CASSEGQGSNQPQHF. The CDR3 DNA sequence: TGTGCCAGCAGTGAAGGGCAGGGGTCGAATCAGCCCCAGCATTTT.